The clone carrying this T cell receptor (beta chain) occurred many times. Its target is not known. The cDNA was synthesized by means of template-switch 5'RACE, which was carried out with 10-nucleotide random UMIs. TCRdb independently ran MiXCR on the 5' RACE reads; one entry per CDR3 protein. The sample has fewer than 55,000 distinct CDR3 sequences, about 9% seen once; the top ten hold 1.5% to 2%. These data come from a study of neurological immune-mediated disorders. General study points: No CDR3 amino acid sequences recurred among expanded clones across subjects, suggesting private repertoires in all groups.

The sample's time point: longitudinal time-point 1 (baseline). The sample taken for sequencing was PBMCs. The origin of this receptor is a woman in her thirties or forties in good health.

The CDR3 DNA reads as TGTGCCAGCAGTTACGTCGGGGGCTCCGGTGGCTACACCTTC. Translated, it gives CASSYVGGSGGYTF. The J gene is TRBJ1-2, the V gene TRBV6-5; D might be TRBD1 (6 bases). Germline CDR1 is MNHEY and CDR2 is SVGAGI. The CDR3 totals 14 residues. Trimming took off 2 bases at V and 7 bases at J, with 14 bases between the two ends.